These 18 T cell receptor beta chains were sequenced from one sample in a study of cytomegalovirus exposure and HLA in healthy donors. The study ran its PCR with 60 Vbeta and 13 Jbeta primers. Profiling relied on immunoSEQ multiplex PCR, and the TCRdb table lists in-frame clones only, not all of them. The profile covers fewer than 200,000 clones, with about 85% appearing a single time and about 5% taken by the ten largest. The sequencing sample was made of PBMCs. Receptors originate from a woman between 45 and 65 years old in good health and CMV-seropositive.

The rearrangement links TRBV10-3 to TRBJ2-7; 12 bases line up with TRBD1. Germline trimming cut 2 bases from V and 2 bases from J; bases unmatched to any gene: 4. Germline V gene lookup returns CDR1 ENHRY and CDR2 SYGVKD. The CDR3 consists of 16 residues. CDR3 protein: CAISETGTGGAYEQYF. CDR3 sequence (DNA): TGTGCCATCAGTGAGACCGGGACAGGGGGCGCCTACGAGCAGTACTTC.

This sequence joins TRBV5-1 and TRBJ2-3; D call uncertain. The CDR3 is made up of 15 amino acids. The ends were cut back, 0 bases at V and 0 bases at J, with 8 bases in the middle. The germline CDR1 and CDR2 sequences are SGHRS and YFSETQ. CDR3 DNA: TGCGCCAGCAGCTTGGCAGTCGCTAGCACAGATACGCAGTATTTT. Protein sequence: CASSLAVASTDTQYF.

The chain employs TRBV7-2 and TRBJ2-6; D remains unclear. The CDR3 consists of 15 residues. Germline V gene sequence: CDR1 SGHTA, CDR2 FQGNSA. V was trimmed by 2 bases and J by 1 base, leaving 6 bases between them. The CDR3 nucleotides are TGTGCCAGCAGCTTATTAGTTTCTGGGGCCAACGTCCTGACTTTC. Translating it yields CASSLLVSGANVLTF.

The chain joins TRBV9 to TRBJ2-7; 7 bases line up with TRBD1. Unmatched junction bases numbered 13, after V lost 4 bases and J lost 3 bases. The V gene's germline CDR1 is SGDLS and CDR2 YYNGEE. This CDR3 has 16 amino acids. In DNA form, the CDR3 reads TGTGCCAGCAGCCCTACCCCCCGGGACAGCTACTACGAGCAGTACTTC. Translation gives CASSPTPRDSYYEQYF.

The J gene is TRBJ1-1, the V gene TRBV5-5; no reliable D call. The germline V gene has CDR1 SGHKS and CDR2 YYEKEE (reference sequence). This CDR3 region has 11 residues. V dropped 2 bases and J dropped 6 bases, with 5 bases sitting between them. The CDR3 sequence: CASSFGSEAFF. The CDR3 region has the DNA TGTGCCAGCAGCTTTGGCTCTGAAGCTTTCTTT.

The chain employs TRBV2 and TRBJ1-1; D perhaps matches TRBD1 (6 bases). V was pared by 6 bases and J by 4 bases, with 15 bases between. This CDR3 has 14 amino acids. The germline V gene has CDR1 SNHLY and CDR2 FYNNEI. The CDR3 nucleotides read TGTGCCAGCAGAGGGCAGGGGAGGGCCACTGAAGCTTTCTTT. Residues: CASRGQGRATEAFF.

This chain uses TRBV19 with TRBJ2-7; tentatively, D is TRBD2 (7 bases). CDR1 and CDR2 (germline): LNHDA, SQIVND (reference sequence). V was pared by 4 bases and J by 2 bases, with 18 bases between. The CDR3 sequence is 16 residues long. Here the CDR3 DNA reads TGTGCCAGTAGTACGCAATCGGGGGGCCCACCCTACGAGCAGTACTTC. Its protein product is CASSTQSGGPPYEQYF.

The rearrangement uses TRBV4-3 and TRBJ2-2, with 9 bases lining up with TRBD1. The CDR3 sequence is 16 residues long. V dropped 2 bases and J dropped 4; count of bases not matched to a gene: 5. Germline loops: CDR1 LGHNA, CDR2 YSLEER. The DNA of the CDR3 is TGCGCCAGCAGCCAAAAGTTGACAGGGGGCACCGGGGAGCTGTTTTTT. Translating it yields CASSQKLTGGTGELFF.

V usage is TRBV18 and J usage is TRBJ1-1; 12 nucleotides align to TRBD1. J gave up 1 base and V 1 base, and 4 bases lay outside the gene matches. Germline V lookup: CDR1 KGHSH, CDR2 LQKENI. CDR3 length: 17 amino acids. The DNA for the CDR3 is TGTGCCAGCTCACCACTACCGGGACAGGGGGCGAACACTGAAGCTTTCTTT. This codes for CASSPLPGQGANTEAFF.

The chain has TRBV5-6 and TRBJ2-6, with a weak D call TRBD2 (6 bases). The germline V gene has CDR1 SGHDT and CDR2 YYEEEE. The CDR3 has 16 amino acids. Trimming removed 3 bases from V and 2 bases from J, with 12 bases in between. CDR3 protein: CASSSDWRAGANVLTF. As DNA, the CDR3 is TGTGCCAGCAGCTCGGACTGGAGGGCTGGGGCCAACGTCCTGACTTTC.

The rearrangement joins TRBV2 to TRBJ2-5; TRBD2 aligns across 12 bases. The ends lost 8 bases at V and 5 bases at J; junction bases unmatched: 15. The CDR3 consists of 17 residues. Germline values: CDR1 SNHLY, CDR2 FYNNEI. The CDR3 region has the DNA TGTGCCAGCGCTCCGCTAGCGGGAGGGCCAGTTCCGGAGACCCAGTACTTC. It codes for CASAPLAGGPVPETQYF.

The genes are TRBV9 and TRBJ2-1, with 11 bases fitting TRBD2. The CDR3 consists of 16 residues. CDR1 is SGDLS and CDR2 is YYNGEE in the germline V gene. Trimming cost V 2 bases and J 6 bases; bases outside gene matches: 7. In DNA form, the CDR3 reads TGTGCCAGCAGCGTTCGACTAGCGGGAAGCCTCAATGAGCAGTTCTTC. This encodes CASSVRLAGSLNEQFF.

This chain uses TRBV7-3 with TRBJ1-2; D is perhaps TRBD1 (6 bases). The CDR3 has 15 amino acids. CDR1 is SGHTA, CDR2 FQGTGA, per germline. V was pared by 5 bases and J by 2 bases, with 15 bases between. Here the CDR3 DNA reads TGTGCCAGCAGCCCGACAGGAGAGCACAACTATGGCTACACCTTC. Encoded protein: CASSPTGEHNYGYTF.

The chain carries TRBV29-1 and TRBJ2-3; the match to TRBD2 covers 7 bases. CDR3 length equals 14 residues. Germline V gene sequence: CDR1 SQVTM, CDR2 ANQGSEA. Trimming at V came to 8 bases and at J to 3 bases, leaving 11 bases not matched to a gene. The CDR3 sequence is CSYSGGRSTDTQYF. CDR3 DNA: TGCAGCTACTCGGGGGGAAGAAGTACAGATACGCAGTATTTT.

The V call is TRBV5-5, the J call TRBJ1-5; 7 positions match TRBD1. This CDR3 has 15 amino acids. Germline-derived CDR1 and CDR2 are SGHKS and YYEKEE (reference sequence). Germline trimming cut 4 bases from V and 5 bases from J; bases unmatched to any gene: 9. The CDR3 nucleotides are TGTGCCAGCAGCCTGACAGGGTCTGTAGATCAGCCCCAGCATTTT. Translated, it gives CASSLTGSVDQPQHF.

The chain uses TRBV15 and TRBJ1-2, with a weak D call TRBD1 (6 bases). From germline, CDR1 is LNHNV and CDR2 YYDKDF (reference sequence). The CDR3 runs 15 residues. V lost 3 bases, J lost 7 bases, and 18 bases lay in between. CDR3 coding DNA: TGTGCCACCAGCAGTCGCGGAGGGGGGGCGGGTGGCTACACCTTC. This translates into CATSSRGGGAGGYTF.

This rearrangement joins TRBV25-1 to TRBJ2-3; 8 positions agree with TRBD1. Germline CDR1 and CDR2: MGHDK and SYGVNS. Germline trimming cut 0 bases from V and 6 bases from J; bases unmatched to any gene: 5. The CDR3 covers 15 residues. In DNA, the CDR3 is TGTGCCAGCAGTGAATACAGGGGGCGCGGGGATACGCAGTATTTT. Protein: CASSEYRGRGDTQYF.

The V call is TRBV4-1, the J call TRBJ1-1, with D possibly matching TRBD1 (5 bases). Trimming stripped 4 bases from V and 10 bases from J, with 19 bases between. This CDR3 has 14 amino acids. CDR1 MGHRA and CDR2 YSYEKL come from the germline V gene. CDR3 sequence reads: CASSLRTQDLGAFF. CDR3 DNA sequence: TGCGCCAGCAGCCTCCGGACACAGGACCTAGGAGCTTTCTTT.